This T cell receptor (beta chain) was identified during a study of cytomegalovirus exposure and HLA in healthy donors. Trimming took 3 bases from V and 3 from J; bases not matched to a gene: 6. Looked up from germline, CDR1 is SGHTA and CDR2 is FQGNSA. The CDR3 runs 15 residues. These donors were members of the approximately 110-subject validation cohort, a group separate from the approximately 670-subject first cohort. This clone was observed a single time. Generated by immunoSEQ multiplex PCR, the TCRdb table keeps only in-frame clones and is missing some. The repertoire holds around 130,000 clones, with over 65% as singletons.

The chain combines TRBV7-2 with TRBJ2-5, with 8 bases identical to TRBD2. This sequence originates from a woman under 40 in good health and CMV-seronegative. Sequencing was done on a sample of PBMCs. DNA of the CDR3: TGTGCCAGCAGCTTTGGTGCGGGGGGCGAAGAGACCCAGTACTTC. Amino acid sequence: CASSFGAGGEETQYF. Combining the CDR3 with reference TRBV7-2 and TRBJ2-5 gives the whole variable domain GAGVSQSPSNKVTEKGKDVELRCDPISGHTALYWYRQSLGQGLEFLIYFQGNSAPDKSGLPSDRFSAERTGGSVSTLTIQRTQQEDSAVYLCASSFGAGGEETQYFGPGTRLLVL.